A selection of T cell receptor beta chains follows, all from one sample in a study of T cells expressing NK-cell markers. TCRdb reprocessed the 5' RACE reads and reports one entry per CDR3 protein, with no DNA. In total, the table holds a few hundred thousand distinct CDR3 sequences. Sequencing input: blood T cells: a sorted CD56 or NKG2C T cell subset, CD4+ or CD8+ T cells, or bulk PBMC T cells (not recorded which). These receptors were taken from a man aged 18 to 30 in good health. CDR3s include the opening cysteine and the closing phenylalanine or tryptophan.

J gene,V gene,CDR3 length,CDR3 protein
TRBJ1-2,TRBV10-3,13,CAIRRDSSYGYTF
TRBJ2-2,TRBV4-3,18,CASSQDNAGQGAFGELFF
TRBJ2-1,TRBV18,18,CASSPTTSTSGRYNEQFF
TRBJ1-1,TRBV28,14,CASSLTGMDTEAFF
TRBJ2-1,TRBV5-1,16,CASSSRTSGSINEQFF
TRBJ1-6,TRBV12-3/TRBV12-4,14,CASSWGQNNSPLHF
TRBJ1-6,TRBV6-2/TRBV6-3,18,CASSYRTGAPFGIPALHF
TRBJ2-4,TRBV20-1,16,CSASRTRRWSKNIQYF
TRBJ2-1,TRBV5-1,12,CASSWEITEQFF
TRBJ1-1,TRBV5-1,13,CASSFTVNTEAFF